This TCR beta chain emerged from a study of blood T cells in healthy people across ages. Donors were systemically healthy Caucasian individuals from Russia aged about 6 to 90 years. Every sample gave at least 5 micrograms of total RNA when it was extracted. Study conclusions and caveats: Per million T cells, the diversity of TCR beta decreased roughly linearly as age advanced.

The CDR3 contains 14 residues. With 0 bases removed from V and 5 bases from J, the gap between germline ends came to 8 bases. The germline gives CDR1 LNHNV, CDR2 YYDKDF (reference sequence). This clonotype was observed at least ten times. Antigen unknown. Primers used in a second PCR of roughly 6 to 12 cycles were a sample-barcoded 5' primer and a J-beta primer mix. TCRdb analysed the 5' RACE reads with MiXCR anew, one entry per CDR3 protein. The table records about 650,000 distinct CDR3 sequences, about 50% of them present only once. This TCR was sampled from a woman older than 75 in good health. V is TRBV15 and J is TRBJ2-1; no firm D call. Sequenced: blood. The CDR3 reads CATSRDLSNNEQFF. CDR3 DNA: TGTGCCACCAGCAGAGATCTTAGCAACAATGAGCAGTTCTTC. Looking up the rest from reference TRBV15 and TRBJ2-1 gives the full variable domain: DAMVIQNPRYQVTQFGKPVTLSCSQTLNHNVMYWYQQKSSQAPKLLFHYYDKDFNNEADTPDNFQSRRPNTSFCFLDIRSPGLGDTAMYLCATSRDLSNNEQFFGPGTRLTVL.